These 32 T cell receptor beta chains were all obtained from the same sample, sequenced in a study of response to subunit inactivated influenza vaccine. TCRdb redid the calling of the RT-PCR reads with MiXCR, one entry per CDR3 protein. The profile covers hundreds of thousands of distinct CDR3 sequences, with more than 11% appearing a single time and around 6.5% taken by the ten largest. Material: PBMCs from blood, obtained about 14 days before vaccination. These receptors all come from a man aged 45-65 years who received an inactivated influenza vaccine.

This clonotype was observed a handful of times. As DNA, the CDR3 is TGTGCCAGCAGCTTAGCGAGGGACAGCACCTACGAGCAGTACTTC. Translating gives CASSLARDSTYEQYF. This chain links TRBV7-6 with TRBJ2-7, with 7 bases identical to TRBD1. CDR1 and CDR2 (germline): SGHVS, FNYEAQ. V was clipped by 0 bases and J by 2 bases; unmatched bases: 4. The CDR3 is 15 amino acids.

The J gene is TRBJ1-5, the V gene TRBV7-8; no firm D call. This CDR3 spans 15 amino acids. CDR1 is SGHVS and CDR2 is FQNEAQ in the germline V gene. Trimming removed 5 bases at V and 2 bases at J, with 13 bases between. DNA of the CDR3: TGTGCCAGCAGCCCGTTTACCGGCGGCAATCAGCCCCAGCATTTT. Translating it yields CASSPFTGGNQPQHF.

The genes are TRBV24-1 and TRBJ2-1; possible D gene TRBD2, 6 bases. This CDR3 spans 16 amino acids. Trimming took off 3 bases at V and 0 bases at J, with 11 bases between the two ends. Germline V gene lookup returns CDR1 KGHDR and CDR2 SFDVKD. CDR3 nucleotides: TGTGCCACCAGTGATCCTAGCGTAAGCTCCTACAATGAGCAGTTCTTC. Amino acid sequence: CATSDPSVSSYNEQFF.

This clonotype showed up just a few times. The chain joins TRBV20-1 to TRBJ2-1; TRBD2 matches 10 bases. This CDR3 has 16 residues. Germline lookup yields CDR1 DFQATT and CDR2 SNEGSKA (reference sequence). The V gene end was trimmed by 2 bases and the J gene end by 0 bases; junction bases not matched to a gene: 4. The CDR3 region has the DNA TGCAGTGCTAGACAACTAGCGGGGAGCTCCTACAATGAGCAGTTCTTC. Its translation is CSARQLAGSSYNEQFF.

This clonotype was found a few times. The CDR3 DNA reads as TGTGCCAGCAGCTCGAGCCACCTAGCGGCCTCCTACGAGCAGTACTTC. It specifies CASSSSHLAASYEQYF. The V and J genes are TRBV7-2 and TRBJ2-7; 7 bases match TRBD2. From germline, CDR1 is SGHTA and CDR2 FQGNSA. The CDR3 covers 16 residues. The V gene end was trimmed by 4 bases and the J gene end by 0 bases; junction bases not matched to a gene: 9.

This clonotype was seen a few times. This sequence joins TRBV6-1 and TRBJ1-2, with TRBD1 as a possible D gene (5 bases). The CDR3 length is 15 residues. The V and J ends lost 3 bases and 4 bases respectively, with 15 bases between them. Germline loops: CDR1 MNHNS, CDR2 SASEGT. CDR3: CASSDRVKGLYGYTF. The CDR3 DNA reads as TGTGCCAGCAGTGATAGGGTGAAGGGACTCTATGGCTACACCTTC.

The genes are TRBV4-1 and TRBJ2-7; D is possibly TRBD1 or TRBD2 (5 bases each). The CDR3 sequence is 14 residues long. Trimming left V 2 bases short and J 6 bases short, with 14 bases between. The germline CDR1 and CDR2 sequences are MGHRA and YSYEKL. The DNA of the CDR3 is TGCGCCAGCAGCCAAAAATTTCCGGGACCCGAGCAGTACTTC. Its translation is CASSQKFPGPEQYF.

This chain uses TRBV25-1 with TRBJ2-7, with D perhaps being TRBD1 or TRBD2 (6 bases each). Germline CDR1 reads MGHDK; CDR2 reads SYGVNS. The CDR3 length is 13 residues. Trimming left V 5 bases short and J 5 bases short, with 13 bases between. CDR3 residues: CASSWGRGDEQYF. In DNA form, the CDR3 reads TGTGCCAGCAGTTGGGGGCGCGGGGACGAGCAGTACTTC.

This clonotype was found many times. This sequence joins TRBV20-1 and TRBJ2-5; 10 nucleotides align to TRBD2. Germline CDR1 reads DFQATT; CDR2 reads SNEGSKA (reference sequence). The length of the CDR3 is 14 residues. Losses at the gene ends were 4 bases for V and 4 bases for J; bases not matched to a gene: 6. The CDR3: CSATSGGARETQYF. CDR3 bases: TGCAGTGCTACCAGCGGGGGGGCTCGAGAGACCCAGTACTTC.

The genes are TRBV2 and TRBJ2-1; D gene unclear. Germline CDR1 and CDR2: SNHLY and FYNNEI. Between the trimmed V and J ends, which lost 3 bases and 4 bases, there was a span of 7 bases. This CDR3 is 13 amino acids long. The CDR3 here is CASSDPSYNEQFF. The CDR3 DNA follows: TGTGCCAGCAGTGACCCTTCGTACAATGAGCAGTTCTTC.

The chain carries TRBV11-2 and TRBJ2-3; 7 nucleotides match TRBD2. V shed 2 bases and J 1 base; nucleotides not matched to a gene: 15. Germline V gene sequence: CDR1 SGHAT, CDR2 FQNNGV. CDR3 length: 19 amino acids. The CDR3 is CASSLFEYRRGFRTDTQYF. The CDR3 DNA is TGTGCCAGCAGCTTATTTGAGTACCGGCGGGGGTTTCGCACAGATACGCAGTATTTT.

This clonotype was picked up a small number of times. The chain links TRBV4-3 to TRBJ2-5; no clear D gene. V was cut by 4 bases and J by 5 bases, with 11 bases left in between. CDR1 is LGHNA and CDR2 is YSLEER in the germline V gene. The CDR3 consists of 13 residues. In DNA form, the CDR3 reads TGCGCCAGCAGCCCGGGCGTCACGGAGACCCAGTACTTC. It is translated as CASSPGVTETQYF.

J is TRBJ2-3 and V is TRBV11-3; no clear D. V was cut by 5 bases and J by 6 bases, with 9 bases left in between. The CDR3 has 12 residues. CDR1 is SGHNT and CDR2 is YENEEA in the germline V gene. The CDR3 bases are TGTGCCAGCAGCAAAAGAGTGGATACGCAGTATTTT. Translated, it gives CASSKRVDTQYF.

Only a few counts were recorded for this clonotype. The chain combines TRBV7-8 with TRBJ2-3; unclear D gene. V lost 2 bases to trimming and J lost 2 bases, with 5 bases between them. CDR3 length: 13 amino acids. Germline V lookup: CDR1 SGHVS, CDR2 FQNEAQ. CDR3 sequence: CASSLFLTDTQYF. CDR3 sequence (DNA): TGTGCCAGCAGCTTATTTCTCACAGATACGCAGTATTTT.

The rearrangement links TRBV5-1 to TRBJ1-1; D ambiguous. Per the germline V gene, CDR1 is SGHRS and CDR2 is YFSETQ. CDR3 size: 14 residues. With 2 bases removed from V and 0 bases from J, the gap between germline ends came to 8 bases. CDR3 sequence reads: CASSFLPVNTEAFF. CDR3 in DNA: TGCGCCAGCAGCTTTCTCCCCGTGAACACTGAAGCTTTCTTT.

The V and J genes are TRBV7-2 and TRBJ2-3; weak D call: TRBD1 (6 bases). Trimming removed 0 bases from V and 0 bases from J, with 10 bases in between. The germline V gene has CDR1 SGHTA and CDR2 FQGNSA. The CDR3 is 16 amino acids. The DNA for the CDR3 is TGTGCCAGCAGCTTAGCGGGGACAATAAGCACAGATACGCAGTATTTT. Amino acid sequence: CASSLAGTISTDTQYF.

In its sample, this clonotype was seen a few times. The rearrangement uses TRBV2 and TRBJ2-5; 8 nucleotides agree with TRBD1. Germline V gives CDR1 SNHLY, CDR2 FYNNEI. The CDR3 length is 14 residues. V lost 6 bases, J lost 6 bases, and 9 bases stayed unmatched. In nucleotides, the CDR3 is TGTGCCAGCAGAATAGACAGGGGTGGGAAGACCCAGTACTTC. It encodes CASRIDRGGKTQYF.

Written as DNA, the CDR3 is TGCAGTGCTAGATGGTTGGCGGGAGCAACAGATACGCAGTATTTT. This gives the protein CSARWLAGATDTQYF. This chain connects TRBV20-1 to TRBJ2-3; 7 bases line up with TRBD2. Looked up from germline, CDR1 is DFQATT and CDR2 is SNEGSKA (reference sequence). The CDR3 covers 15 residues. Trimming at V came to 2 bases and at J to 3 bases, leaving 8 bases not matched to a gene.

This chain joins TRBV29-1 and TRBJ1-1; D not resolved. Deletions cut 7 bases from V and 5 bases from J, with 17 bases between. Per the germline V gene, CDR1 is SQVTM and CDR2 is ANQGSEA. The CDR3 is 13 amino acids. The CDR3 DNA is TGCAGCGGAATGTCGTCTCGGTGGACTGAAGCTTTCTTT. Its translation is CSGMSSRWTEAFF.

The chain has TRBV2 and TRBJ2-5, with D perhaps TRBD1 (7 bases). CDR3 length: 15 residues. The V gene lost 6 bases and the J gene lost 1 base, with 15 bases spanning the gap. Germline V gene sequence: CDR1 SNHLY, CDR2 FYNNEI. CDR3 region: CASSAGGTAQETQYF. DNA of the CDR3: TGTGCCAGCAGCGCCGGAGGGACAGCCCAAGAGACCCAGTACTTC.

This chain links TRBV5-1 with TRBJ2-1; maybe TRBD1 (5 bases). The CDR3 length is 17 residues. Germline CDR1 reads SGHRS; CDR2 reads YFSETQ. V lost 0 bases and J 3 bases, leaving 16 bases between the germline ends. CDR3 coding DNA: TGCGCCAGCAGCTTGGACTGGGGCAGGGTGATCTACAATGAGCAGTTCTTC. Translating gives CASSLDWGRVIYNEQFF.

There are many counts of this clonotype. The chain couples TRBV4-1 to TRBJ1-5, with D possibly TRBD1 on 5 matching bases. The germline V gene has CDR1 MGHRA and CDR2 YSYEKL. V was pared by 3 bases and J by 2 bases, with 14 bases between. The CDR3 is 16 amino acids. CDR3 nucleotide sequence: TGCGCCAGCAGCCAGTTCCAGGGAGAGGGCAATCAGCCCCAGCATTTT. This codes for CASSQFQGEGNQPQHF.

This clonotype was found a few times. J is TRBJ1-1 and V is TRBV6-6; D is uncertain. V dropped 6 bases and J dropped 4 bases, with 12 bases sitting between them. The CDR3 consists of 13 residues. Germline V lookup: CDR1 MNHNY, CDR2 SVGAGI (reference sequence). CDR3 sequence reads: CASSPGSRTEAFF. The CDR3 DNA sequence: TGTGCCAGCAGCCCGGGGAGTCGCACTGAAGCTTTCTTT.

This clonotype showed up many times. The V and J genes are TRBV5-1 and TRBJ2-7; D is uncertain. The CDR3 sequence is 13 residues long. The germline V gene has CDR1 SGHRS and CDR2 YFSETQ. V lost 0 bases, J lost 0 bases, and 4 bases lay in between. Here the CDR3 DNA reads TGCGCCAGCAGCTTGGATCCCTCCTACGAGCAGTACTTC. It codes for CASSLDPSYEQYF. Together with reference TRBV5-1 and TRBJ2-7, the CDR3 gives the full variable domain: KAGVTQTPRYLIKTRGQQVTLSCSPISGHRSVSWYQQTPGQGLQFLFEYFSETQRNKGNFPGRFSGRQFSNSRSEMNVSTLELGDSALYLCASSLDPSYEQYFGPGTRLTVT.

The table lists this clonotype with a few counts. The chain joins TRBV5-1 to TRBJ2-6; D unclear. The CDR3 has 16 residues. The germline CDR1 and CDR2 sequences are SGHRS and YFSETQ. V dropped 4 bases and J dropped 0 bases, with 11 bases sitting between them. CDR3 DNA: TGCGCCAGCAGCATCCAGGATTTCTCTGGGGCCAACGTCCTGACTTTC. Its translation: CASSIQDFSGANVLTF.

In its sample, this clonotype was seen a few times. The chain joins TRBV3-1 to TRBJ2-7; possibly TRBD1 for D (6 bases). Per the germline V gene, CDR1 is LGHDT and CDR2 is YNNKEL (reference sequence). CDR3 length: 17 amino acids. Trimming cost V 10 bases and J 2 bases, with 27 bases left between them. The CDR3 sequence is CATKNSEQGMGTYEQYF. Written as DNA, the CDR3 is TGTGCCACCAAAAACTCAGAACAGGGAATGGGGACCTACGAGCAGTACTTC.

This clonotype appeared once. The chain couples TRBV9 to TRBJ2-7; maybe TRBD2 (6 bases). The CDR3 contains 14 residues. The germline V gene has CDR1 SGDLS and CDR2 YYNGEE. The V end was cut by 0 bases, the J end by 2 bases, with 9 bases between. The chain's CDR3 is CASSVDPGAYEQYF. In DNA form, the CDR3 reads TGTGCCAGCAGCGTAGACCCGGGGGCCTACGAGCAGTACTTC.

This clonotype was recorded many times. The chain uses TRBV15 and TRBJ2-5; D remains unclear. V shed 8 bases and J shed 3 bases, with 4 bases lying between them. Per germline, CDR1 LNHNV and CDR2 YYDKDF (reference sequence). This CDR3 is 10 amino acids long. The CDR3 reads CATGEETQYF. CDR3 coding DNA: TGTGCCACCGGGGAAGAGACCCAGTACTTC.

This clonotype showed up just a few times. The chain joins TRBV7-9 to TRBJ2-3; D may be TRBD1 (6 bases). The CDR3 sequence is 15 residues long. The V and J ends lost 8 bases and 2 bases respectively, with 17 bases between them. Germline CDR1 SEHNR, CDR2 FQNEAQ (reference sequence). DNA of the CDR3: TGTGCCAGCTACAGGGCCCAAACACCCACAGATACGCAGTATTTT. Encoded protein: CASYRAQTPTDTQYF.

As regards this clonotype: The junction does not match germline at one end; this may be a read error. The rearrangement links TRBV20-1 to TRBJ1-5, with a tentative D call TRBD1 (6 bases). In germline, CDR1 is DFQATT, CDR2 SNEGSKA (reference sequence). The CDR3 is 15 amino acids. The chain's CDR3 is CCARQDSNSNQPQHF. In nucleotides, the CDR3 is TGCTGTGCTAGACAGGACAGCAATAGCAATCAGCCCCAGCATTTT.

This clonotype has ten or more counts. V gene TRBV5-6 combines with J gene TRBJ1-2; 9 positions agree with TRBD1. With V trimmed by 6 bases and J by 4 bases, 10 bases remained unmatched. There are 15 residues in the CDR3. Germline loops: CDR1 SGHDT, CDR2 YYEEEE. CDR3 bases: TGTGCCAGCACCATAACAGGGGGCGAAGGCTATGGCTACACCTTC. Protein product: CASTITGGEGYGYTF.

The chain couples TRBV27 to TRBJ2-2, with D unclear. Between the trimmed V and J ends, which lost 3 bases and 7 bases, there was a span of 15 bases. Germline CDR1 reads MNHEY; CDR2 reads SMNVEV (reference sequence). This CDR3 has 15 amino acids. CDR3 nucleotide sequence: TGTGCCAGCAGTTTGATCCCCCTGGCCGACGGGGAGCTGTTTTTT. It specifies CASSLIPLADGELFF.